This passage covers 18 T cell receptor beta chains from one sample sequenced in a study of shared clonotypes between healthy human individuals. Sequencing was performed with immunoSEQ multiplex PCR; in TCRdb, only in-frame clones are kept and a portion is missing. The table has roughly 1,000,000 clones, around 78% seen once. The source material was memory CD4+ T cells from PBMCs. The subset denotes: CD45RA-negative fraction. Source of these receptors: a man younger than 35 in good health. Some clones in this sample may be carry-over from other donors' samples.

The rearrangement links TRBV14 to TRBJ1-2; unclear D gene. This CDR3 region has 13 residues. The germline V and J ends were trimmed by 1 base and 3 bases, with 6 bases remaining between them. CDR1 SGHDN and CDR2 FVKESK come from the germline V gene. CDR3 coding DNA: TGTGCCAGCAGCCAAGGACACTACTATGGCTACACCTTC. The encoded protein is CASSQGHYYGYTF.

This clone has more than one count but fewer than ten. The V and J genes are TRBV7-2 and TRBJ2-7; 9 bases line up with TRBD2. With V trimmed by 3 bases and J by 3 bases, 6 bases remained unmatched. Looked up from germline, CDR1 is SGHTA and CDR2 is FQGNSA. This CDR3 contains 15 residues. This CDR3 reads CASSLTISGSYEQYF. CDR3 in DNA: TGTGCCAGCAGCTTGACGATTAGCGGGAGCTACGAGCAGTACTTC.

J is TRBJ2-7 and V is TRBV30; 8 positions match TRBD2. The CDR3 consists of 14 residues. Germline trimming cut 2 bases from V and 4 bases from J; bases unmatched to any gene: 7. Germline values: CDR1 GTSNPN, CDR2 SVGIG (reference sequence). The CDR3 protein is CAWSPTGGGYEQYF. CDR3 bases: TGTGCCTGGAGTCCAACGGGCGGGGGGTACGAGCAGTACTTC.

The chain employs TRBV28 and TRBJ1-1, with D uncertain. The CDR3 is 14 residues long. V gave up 1 base and J gave up 3 bases, with 9 bases separating them. The germline V gene has CDR1 MDHEN and CDR2 SYDVKM. CDR3 protein: CASSLSAADTEAFF. For the CDR3, the DNA is TGTGCCAGCAGTTTATCGGCGGCTGACACTGAAGCTTTCTTT.

This chain links TRBV6-5 with TRBJ1-5, with a tentative D call TRBD1 (5 bases). The CDR3 runs 15 residues. Germline-derived CDR1 and CDR2 are MNHEY and SVGAGI. The V gene lost 6 bases and the J gene lost 3 bases, with 15 bases spanning the gap. The CDR3 DNA is TGTGCCAGCAGACCTCGCACGGGGCCCAATCAGCCCCAGCATTTT. Amino acid sequence: CASRPRTGPNQPQHF.

This sequence joins TRBV28 and TRBJ1-2, with D tentatively TRBD1 (6 bases). The CDR3 length is 14 residues. CDR1 is MDHEN and CDR2 is SYDVKM in the germline V gene. Trimming cost V 6 bases and J 4 bases, with 15 bases left between them. The CDR3 nucleotides are TGTGCCAGCAGAACTCCAGGGGTGTCCTATGGCTACACCTTC. Encoded protein: CASRTPGVSYGYTF.

The chain employs TRBV28 and TRBJ1-2, with a weak D call TRBD1 (6 bases). CDR1 is MDHEN and CDR2 is SYDVKM in the germline V gene. The CDR3 runs 12 residues. The V gene lost 3 bases and the J gene lost 9 bases, with 11 bases spanning the gap. In DNA, the CDR3 is TGTGCCAGCAGTTTCGGGGGACACAGCTACACCTTC. Translation: CASSFGGHSYTF.

The chain couples TRBV5-8 to TRBJ2-1; 7 bases line up with TRBD2. The CDR3 is made up of 17 amino acids. Germline values: CDR1 SGHTS, CDR2 YDEGEE. Trimming took 6 bases from V and 8 from J; bases not matched to a gene: 20. CDR3 in DNA: TGTGCCAGCAATGTGTGGCTAGCGGATACAATGCGGGATGAGCAGTTCTTC. Protein sequence: CASNVWLADTMRDEQFF.

Comments on this clone: The sample holds other DNA sequences that translate to the same CDR3. The chain is built from TRBV11-2 and TRBJ1-1; possible D gene TRBD1, 5 bases. This CDR3 is built from 13 residues. The ends were cut back, 1 base at V and 5 bases at J, with 8 bases in the middle. CDR1 and CDR2 from the germline V gene are SGHAT and FQNNGV. CDR3 loop: CASSLVRGTEAFF. Written as DNA, the CDR3 is TGTGCCAGCAGCTTAGTACGGGGGACTGAAGCTTTCTTT.

The chain is built from TRBV5-1 and TRBJ2-2; TRBD1 matches at 7 bases. Per the germline V gene, CDR1 is SGHRS and CDR2 is YFSETQ. The CDR3 is 16 residues long. Trimming at V came to 2 bases and at J to 5 bases, leaving 9 bases not matched to a gene. As DNA, the CDR3 is TGCGCCAGCAGCTTTTCGAGACAGGGCGTTACCGGGGAGCTGTTTTTT. Translating gives CASSFSRQGVTGELFF.

Here the CDR3 DNA reads TGTGCCAGCAGGCTGCTAGCGGGGGACACCGGGGAGCTGTTTTTT. This encodes CASRLLAGDTGELFF. This rearrangement joins TRBV6-5 to TRBJ2-2; 10 bases are a match to TRBD2. The ends lost 6 bases at V and 3 bases at J; junction bases unmatched: 4. The length of the CDR3 is 15 residues. The V gene's germline CDR1 is MNHEY and CDR2 SVGAGI.

The chain couples TRBV9 to TRBJ1-3, with no clear D. This CDR3 spans 16 amino acids. Germline CDR1 and CDR2: SGDLS and YYNGEE. Trimming left V 1 base short and J 0 bases short, with 11 bases between. The CDR3 nucleotides read TGTGCCAGCAGCGTAAAGTCGGGCCCCTCTGGAAACACCATATATTTT. Protein product: CASSVKSGPSGNTIYF. The entire variable domain, with the rest obtained from reference TRBV9 and TRBJ1-3, is as follows: DSGVTQTPKHLITATGQRVTLRCSPRSGDLSVYWYQQSLDQGLQFLIQYYNGEERAKGNILERFSAQQFPDLHSELNLSSLELGDSALYFCASSVKSGPSGNTIYFGEGSWLTVV.

Comment on this clone: Other DNA sequences in this sample translate to the same CDR3. The V and J genes are TRBV20-1 and TRBJ2-7; D uncertain. The length of the CDR3 is 11 residues. Germline V lookup: CDR1 DFQATT, CDR2 SNEGSKA (reference sequence). Trimming left V 2 bases short and J 5 bases short, with 7 bases between. DNA of the CDR3: TGCAGTGCTAGACGTGGAGACGAGCAGTACTTC. Translating it yields CSARRGDEQYF.

This CDR3 is CASSEVWRVHEKLFF. CDR3 DNA sequence: TGTGCCAGCAGTGAAGTTTGGAGGGTACATGAAAAACTGTTTTTT. This chain links TRBV6-1 with TRBJ1-4; no clear D gene. V lost 1 base, J lost 6 bases, and 12 bases lay in between. This CDR3 is built from 15 residues. CDR1 is MNHNS and CDR2 is SASEGT in the germline V gene.

This clone was seen a single time. This sequence joins TRBV5-1 and TRBJ2-5; D perhaps matches TRBD1 (6 bases). The germline V and J ends were trimmed by 1 base and 5 bases, with 15 bases remaining between them. The CDR3 has 15 amino acids. CDR1 is SGHRS and CDR2 is YFSETQ in the germline V gene. The CDR3 reads CASSLSRQAWETQYF. CDR3 sequence (DNA): TGCGCCAGCAGCTTGTCGCGACAGGCGTGGGAGACCCAGTACTTC.

The sample holds many counts of this clone. J is TRBJ1-1 and V is TRBV5-5; D is undetermined. This CDR3 is 16 amino acids long. The ends were cut back, 2 bases at V and 6 bases at J, with 20 bases in the middle. Germline lookup yields CDR1 SGHKS and CDR2 YYEKEE (reference sequence). CDR3 residues: CASSFSSSGFGAEAFF. For the CDR3, the DNA is TGTGCCAGCAGCTTCTCCTCCTCCGGGTTTGGTGCTGAAGCTTTCTTT. Using reference TRBV5-5 and TRBJ1-1 for the parts outside the CDR3, the full variable domain is DAGVTQSPTHLIKTRGQQVTLRCSPISGHKSVSWYQQVLGQGPQFIFQYYEKEERGRGNFPDRFSARQFPNYSSELNVNALLLGDSALYLCASSFSSSGFGAEAFFGQGTRLTVV.

This clone was found a few times. The J gene is TRBJ2-1, the V gene TRBV4-3; TRBD2 aligns across 11 bases. Trimming took 0 bases from V and 6 from J; bases not matched to a gene: 7. The CDR3 loop spans 17 amino acids. The germline V gene has CDR1 LGHNA and CDR2 YSLEER. CDR3 residues: CASSQDPRLAGFNEQFF. In nucleotides, the CDR3 is TGCGCCAGCAGCCAAGATCCCCGACTAGCGGGGTTCAATGAGCAGTTCTTC.

The V call is TRBV18, the J call TRBJ2-1; 9 bases are a match to TRBD2. The CDR3 is made up of 16 amino acids. Germline values: CDR1 KGHSH, CDR2 LQKENI. V was pared by 3 bases and J by 6 bases, with 9 bases of the junction left unmatched. This chain's CDR3 is CASSPETSGFFNEQFF. The CDR3 nucleotides read TGTGCCAGCTCACCCGAGACTAGCGGATTCTTCAATGAGCAGTTCTTC.